Below, 17 T cell receptor beta chains from the same sample are listed, as sequenced in a study of long-term antiretroviral therapy in people with HIV. Version v3.0 of the immunoSEQ assay was performed at survey level. The method was immunoSEQ multiplex PCR; TCRdb's version includes in-frame clones alone and lacks a portion of them. The repertoire consists of roughly 15,000 clones, with roughly 80% occurring once and the leading ten covering approximately 15%. The sample was unsorted PBMCs, taken about 1.3 years before starting antiretroviral therapy. The receptor set was obtained from a man in his thirties or forties with HIV.

The chain couples TRBV5-4 to TRBJ2-2, with 9 bases that match TRBD1. The CDR3 runs to 15 residues. The junction had 1 base not matched to a gene; V was cut back by 0 bases and J by 4 bases. Germline V gives CDR1 SGHNT, CDR2 YYREEE (reference sequence). Here the CDR3 DNA reads TGTGCCAGCAGCTTGGGACAGGGGGGCACCGGGGAGCTGTTTTTT. This gives the protein CASSLGQGGTGELFF.

The V call is TRBV9, the J call TRBJ2-2, with 7 bases matching TRBD1. The J segment lost 4 bases and the V segment lost 3 bases, leaving 6 bases of the junction unmatched. Germline V gene data show CDR1 as SGDLS and CDR2 as YYNGEE. CDR3 length: 15 amino acids. CDR3 residues: CASSEGTASTGELFF. The DNA of the CDR3 is TGTGCCAGCAGCGAGGGGACAGCGAGCACCGGGGAGCTGTTTTTT.

The chain has TRBV7-9 and TRBJ2-7, with D possibly TRBD2 on 6 matching bases. The CDR3 totals 15 residues. The V end lost 5 bases, the J end lost 2 bases, and 16 bases lay between the germline ends. Germline V gene sequence: CDR1 SEHNR, CDR2 FQNEAQ (reference sequence). The chain's CDR3 is CASSAWDLGTYEQYF. The CDR3 coding sequence is TGTGCCAGCAGCGCTTGGGACTTGGGAACCTACGAGCAGTACTTC.

V and J are TRBV10-2 and TRBJ2-5; TRBD1 agrees at 8 bases. Germline lookup yields CDR1 WSHSY and CDR2 SAAADI. J gave up 5 bases and V 5 bases, and 10 bases lay outside the gene matches. The CDR3 is made up of 15 amino acids. The DNA for the CDR3 is TGCGCCAGCAGTTTGGGGACAGGCGGGAAGGAGACCCAGTACTTC. It translates to CASSLGTGGKETQYF.

This clone is a singleton in its sample. J is TRBJ2-1 and V is TRBV29-1; the match to TRBD1 covers 10 bases. This CDR3 has 14 amino acids. V dropped 5 bases and J dropped 6; count of bases not matched to a gene: 7. Germline V gives CDR1 SQVTM, CDR2 ANQGSEA. CDR3 amino acids: CSVKLGQGLNEQFF. CDR3 DNA: TGCAGCGTTAAGCTGGGACAGGGGCTCAATGAGCAGTTCTTC.

Written as DNA, the CDR3 is TGTGCCACGAGACAGGGTGGAAATACTAACTATGGCTACACCTTC. This codes for CATRQGGNTNYGYTF. J is TRBJ1-2 and V is TRBV19; 7 bases are shared with TRBD1. The J segment lost 0 bases and the V segment lost 10 bases, leaving 11 bases of the junction unmatched. The CDR3 has 15 residues. The germline V gene encodes CDR1 LNHDA and CDR2 SQIVND (reference sequence). Looking up the rest from reference TRBV19 and TRBJ1-2 gives the full variable domain: DGGITQSPKYLFRKEGQNVTLSCEQNLNHDAMYWYRQDPGQGLRLIYYSQIVNDFQKGDIAEGYSVSREKKESFPLTVTSAQKNPTAFYLCATRQGGNTNYGYTFGSGTRLTVV.

The chain uses TRBV5-1 and TRBJ1-6, with D possibly TRBD1 on 5 matching bases. The germline gives CDR1 SGHRS, CDR2 YFSETQ. V gave up 4 bases and J gave up 8 bases, with 16 bases separating them. CDR3 length: 15 residues. The CDR3 nucleotides read TGCGCCAGCAGCGCCGGGGGGGGGATCGATTCACCCCTCCACTTT. Translation: CASSAGGGIDSPLHF. The full variable domain, in which reference TRBV5-1 and TRBJ1-6 provide the parts outside the CDR3, is KAGVTQTPRYLIKTRGQQVTLSCSPISGHRSVSWYQQTPGQGLQFLFEYFSETQRNKGNFPGRFSGRQFSNSRSEMNVSTLELGDSALYLCASSAGGGIDSPLHFGNGTRLTVT.

V is TRBV27 and J is TRBJ2-7, with D possibly being TRBD1 (5 bases). Germline-derived CDR1 and CDR2 are MNHEY and SMNVEV (reference sequence). The CDR3 is 13 amino acids. V was clipped by 2 bases and J by 4 bases, with 9 bases between them. The DNA of the CDR3 is TGTGCCAGCAGTTTAAGGGGTCAATACGAGCAGTACTTC. Encoded protein: CASSLRGQYEQYF.

The chain's CDR3 is CASRSGLAGTFKETQYF. The CDR3 region has the DNA TGCGCCAGCAGGAGCGGACTAGCGGGTACCTTCAAAGAGACCCAGTACTTC. The J gene is TRBJ2-5, the V gene TRBV5-1; 11 bases fit TRBD2. V lost 5 bases to trimming and J lost 3 bases; unmatched junction nucleotides: 12. Looked up from germline, CDR1 is SGHRS and CDR2 is YFSETQ. The CDR3 consists of 17 residues.

The rearrangement joins TRBV9 to TRBJ1-3; no firm D call. Germline lookup yields CDR1 SGDLS and CDR2 YYNGEE. Trimming pared 0 bases from V and 0 bases from J, leaving 13 bases between. The CDR3 runs to 17 residues. The CDR3 loop is CASSVEVGPRSGNTIYF. The CDR3 DNA is TGTGCCAGCAGCGTAGAGGTCGGACCGCGCTCTGGAAACACCATATATTTT.

The V gene is TRBV14, the J gene TRBJ1-1; no reliable D call. From germline, CDR1 is SGHDN and CDR2 FVKESK. Trimming took 0 bases from V and 1 from J, leaving 6 bases between them. This CDR3 contains 14 residues. Here the CDR3 reads CASSQDSGNTEAFF. The CDR3 DNA reads TGTGCCAGCAGCCAAGATTCTGGGAACACTGAAGCTTTCTTT.

The chain combines TRBV6-4 with TRBJ1-2; 9 bases map to TRBD1. The CDR3 is 15 amino acids. Germline V gene sequence: CDR1 MRHNA, CDR2 SNTAGT. The V gene end was trimmed by 5 bases and the J gene end by 4 bases; junction bases not matched to a gene: 8. The CDR3 nucleotides read TGTGCCAGCAGTTCATCCGGGACAGGGCCCTATGGCTACACCTTC. It encodes CASSSSGTGPYGYTF.

The chain has TRBV30 and TRBJ2-4; 10 bases agree with TRBD2. CDR1 and CDR2 from the germline V gene are GTSNPN and SVGIG (reference sequence). Trimming cost V 5 bases and J 0 bases; bases outside gene matches: 4. CDR3 length: 15 amino acids. CDR3 sequence (DNA): TGTGCCTGGCAGACTAGCGGGTTAGCCAAAAACATTCAGTACTTC. It codes for CAWQTSGLAKNIQYF.

This chain joins TRBV11-3 and TRBJ2-1, with TRBD1 matching 12 bases. The CDR3 contains 15 residues. Trimming removed 3 bases from V and 8 bases from J; junction bases left unmatched: 5. Germline CDR1 reads SGHNT; CDR2 reads YENEEA. The CDR3 region is CASSLMGQGAHEQFF. The DNA of the CDR3 is TGTGCCAGCAGCTTGATGGGACAGGGGGCCCATGAGCAGTTCTTC.

This chain links TRBV11-2 with TRBJ2-3; no reliable D call. The CDR3 runs 14 residues. Trimming removed 2 bases from V and 1 base from J, with 7 bases in between. Germline CDR1 reads SGHAT; CDR2 reads FQNNGV. The CDR3 region has the DNA TGTGCCAGCAGCTTATCCGGGCGCACAGATACGCAGTATTTT. It specifies CASSLSGRTDTQYF.

Details on this clone: This is likely an artifact of a read error, given a far larger clone one base away. The rearrangement joins TRBV5-1 to TRBJ2-7; 9 bases align to TRBD2. The CDR3 totals 15 residues. The trim removed 2 bases at V and 1 base at J, leaving 4 bases unmatched. Per the germline V gene, CDR1 is SGHRS and CDR2 is YFSETQ. In nucleotides, the CDR3 is TGCGCCAGCAGCTTTAGCGGGGGCCCATCCTACGAGCAGTACTTC. It yields the protein CASSFSGGPSYEQYF. The entire variable domain, with the rest obtained from reference TRBV5-1 and TRBJ2-7, is as follows: KAGVTQTPRYLIKTRGQQVTLSCSPISGHRSVSWYQQTPGQGLQFLFEYFSETQRNKGNFPGRFSGRQFSNSRSEMNVSTLELGDSALYLCASSFSGGPSYEQYFGPGTRLTVT.

The genes are TRBV29-1 and TRBJ1-1, with D possibly being TRBD1 (6 bases). This CDR3 has 14 residues. Germline values: CDR1 SQVTM, CDR2 ANQGSEA. Trimming left V 6 bases short and J 0 bases short, with 14 bases between. The CDR3 coding sequence is TGCAGCGTCGGCATAGGGGGTATGAACACTGAAGCTTTCTTT. Its protein product is CSVGIGGMNTEAFF.